The 5 T cell receptor beta chains reported below all come from one sample, sequenced in a study of tumor and adjacent non-tumor tissue in lung cancer. No cell sorting was done before RNA was extracted from the tissue. Distant lung tissue was collected more than 3 cm away from the tumor edge. A modified ARM-PCR protocol with three rounds of nested PCR amplified TCRbeta. Using its own MiXCR run on the multiplex PCR reads, TCRdb lists one record per CDR3 protein. Found here are about 43,000 distinct CDR3 sequences, roughly 60% of them singletons; the top ten hold about 41%. Sequenced: distant non-tumor lung tissue. The receptors shown here come from a man aged 50 to 60 with non-small cell lung cancer.

Concerning this clonotype: It may be a read error: a sequence one base away is much more abundant. The chain carries TRBV11-2 and TRBJ2-3, with 12 bases identical to TRBD2. CDR1 and CDR2 (germline): SGHAT, FQNNGV. CDR3 length equals 14 residues. This chain's CDR3 is CASKLAGGGDTHYF. CDR3 DNA sequence: TGTGCCAGCAAACTAGCGGGAGGTGGTGATACGCACTATTTT.

This clonotype was detected many times. The J gene is TRBJ2-3, the V gene TRBV28; 10 bases agree with TRBD2. V shed 2 bases, J shed 8 bases, and the junction held 13 bases outside the gene matches. The CDR3 is 17 amino acids. The germline V gene encodes CDR1 MDHEN and CDR2 SYDVKM. The CDR3 reads CASSLRASGSRRGTQYF. The CDR3 region has the DNA TGTGCCAGCAGTTTAAGGGCTAGCGGGAGCCGGCGGGGTACGCAGTATTTT. The whole variable domain, remainder taken from reference TRBV28 and TRBJ2-3, is DVKVTQSSRYLVKRTGEKVFLECVQDMDHENMFWYRQDPGLGLRLIYFSYDVKMKEKGDIPEGYSVSREKKERFSLILESASTNQTSMYLCASSLRASGSRRGTQYFGPGTRLTVL.

The chain employs TRBV6-5 and TRBJ2-7; 7 bases match TRBD1. CDR3 length: 13 amino acids. The germline V gene has CDR1 MNHEY and CDR2 SVGAGI. V lost 3 bases, J lost 8 bases, and 7 bases stayed unmatched. CDR3 DNA sequence: TGTGCCAGCAGTTATAACAGGGGACACAAGCAGTACTTC. Translated: CASSYNRGHKQYF.

This clonotype has just a few counts. The V gene is TRBV7-9, the J gene TRBJ1-5; D ambiguous. Trimming stripped 2 bases from V and 5 bases from J, with 7 bases between. The CDR3 runs 13 residues. Germline CDR1 reads SEHNR; CDR2 reads FQNEAQ (reference sequence). As DNA, the CDR3 is TGTGCCAGCAGCTTACTGGCAGATCAGCCCCAGCATTTT. Translation: CASSLLADQPQHF.

A note on this clonotype: The junction differs from germline at one of its ends, possibly a read error. The rearrangement uses TRBV28 and TRBJ1-5; D is undetermined. This CDR3 comprises 15 residues. Germline V gives CDR1 MDHEN, CDR2 SYDVKM. The CDR3 spells CASSLRAGGNQSQHF. CDR3 DNA: TGTGCCAGCAGCTTAAGAGCTGGTGGGAATCAGTCCCAGCATTTT.